One T cell receptor (beta chain) is described in this entry. At the DNA level, this CDR3 is encoded by other sequences in the same sample as well. Generated by immunoSEQ multiplex PCR, the TCRdb table keeps only in-frame clones and is missing some. The table includes some 140,000 clones, 89% detected once. Trimming left V 1 base short and J 3 bases short, with 5 bases between. The CDR3 runs to 13 residues. The germline V gene encodes CDR1 SEHNR and CDR2 FQNEAQ (reference sequence). The data were obtained in a study of T cells in localized non-small cell lung cancer. This material consisted of peripheral blood, taken before any cancer treatment. The V and J genes are TRBV7-9 and TRBJ2-3, with D unresolved. This receptor was taken from a female donor at least 60 years old with stage I lung adenocarcinoma. For the CDR3, the DNA is TGTGCCAGCAGCTTAGTAGGGACAGATACGCAGTATTTT. Its translation is CASSLVGTDTQYF.